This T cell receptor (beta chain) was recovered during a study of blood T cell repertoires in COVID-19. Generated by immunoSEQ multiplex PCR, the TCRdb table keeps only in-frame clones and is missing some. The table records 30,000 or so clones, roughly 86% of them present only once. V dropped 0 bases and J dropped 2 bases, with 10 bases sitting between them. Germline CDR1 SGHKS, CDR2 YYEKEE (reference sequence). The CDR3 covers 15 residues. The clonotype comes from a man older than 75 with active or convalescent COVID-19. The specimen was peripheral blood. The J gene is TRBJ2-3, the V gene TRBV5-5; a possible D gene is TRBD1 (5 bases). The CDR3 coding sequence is TGTGCCAGCAGCTTGGTTGGGGCTTACACAGATACGCAGTATTTT. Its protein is CASSLVGAYTDTQYF.